The 19 T cell receptor beta chains reported below all come from one sample, sequenced in a study of cytomegalovirus exposure and HLA in healthy donors. A multiplex PCR was run with 60 Vbeta primers and 13 Jbeta primers. Libraries were prepared by immunoSEQ multiplex PCR; TCRdb keeps only in-frame clonotypes and omits some of them. Here the sample spans around 120,000 clones, under 80% being singletons. Sequences were obtained from PBMCs. The receptors come from a man in his 60s in good health and CMV-seropositive.

This clone was counted between two and nine times. J is TRBJ1-1 and V is TRBV6-1, with TRBD1 identical over 7 bases. Losses at the gene ends were 11 bases for V and 0 bases for J; bases not matched to a gene: 6. In germline, CDR1 is MNHNS, CDR2 SASEGT. The CDR3 has 13 amino acids. Written as DNA, the CDR3 is TGTGCCGGACAGGACGGACTGAACACTGAAGCTTTCTTT. Its translation: CAGQDGLNTEAFF.

The V gene is TRBV16, the J gene TRBJ1-2, with D uncertain. The CDR3 is made up of 14 amino acids. Germline V gives CDR1 KGHSY, CDR2 FQNENV. Trimming pared 0 bases from V and 2 bases from J, leaving 7 bases between. In nucleotides, the CDR3 is TGTGCCAGCAGCCAATCGGCAGAAAACTATGGCTACACCTTC. Protein sequence: CASSQSAENYGYTF.

This clone turned up a few times. The gene calls are TRBV9 and TRBJ1-1; 10 positions agree with TRBD1. The CDR3 totals 17 residues. Per the germline V gene, CDR1 is SGDLS and CDR2 is YYNGEE. Trimming removed 3 bases from V and 4 bases from J; junction bases left unmatched: 12. The CDR3 coding sequence is TGTGCCAGCAGCGCCGGGGGGGGACAGGGGAAAGGCACTGAAGCTTTCTTT. It translates to CASSAGGGQGKGTEAFF.

This clone appeared a single time. CDR3 protein: CAWSALGVEAFF. The CDR3 region has the DNA TGTGCCTGGAGTGCATTGGGAGTCGAAGCTTTCTTT. The V and J genes are TRBV30 and TRBJ1-1, with D hard to call. This CDR3 spans 12 amino acids. Germline V CDR1 and CDR2: GTSNPN, SVGIG (reference sequence). With 1 base removed from V and 8 bases from J, the gap between germline ends came to 11 bases. Drawing the rest from reference TRBV30 and TRBJ1-1, the complete variable domain is SQTIHQWPATLVQPVGSPLSLECTVEGTSNPNLYWYRQAAGRGLQLLFYSVGIGQISSEVPQNLSASRPQDRQFILSSKKLLLSDSGFYLCAWSALGVEAFFGQGTRLTVV.

CDR3 DNA: TGCGCCAGCAGCCTCGGGACAGGGGGCAGGTACGAGCAGTACTTC. It translates to CASSLGTGGRYEQYF. V gene TRBV5-1 combines with J gene TRBJ2-7; 12 bases are a match to TRBD1. J gave up 4 bases and V 4 bases, and 6 bases lay outside the gene matches. The germline CDR1 and CDR2 sequences are SGHRS and YFSETQ. The CDR3 spans 15 residues. The entire variable domain, with the rest obtained from reference TRBV5-1 and TRBJ2-7, is as follows: KAGVTQTPRYLIKTRGQQVTLSCSPISGHRSVSWYQQTPGQGLQFLFEYFSETQRNKGNFPGRFSGRQFSNSRSEMNVSTLELGDSALYLCASSLGTGGRYEQYFGPGTRLTVT.

The CDR3 here is CASSSCHRLAGATTKQYF. CDR3 sequence (DNA): TGTGCCAGCAGCTCCTGTCACCGACTAGCGGGGGCGACTACGAAGCAGTACTTC. The chain couples TRBV21-1 to TRBJ2-5; the table calls TRBD2, which could not be checked here. TRBV21-1 is a recognized pseudogene. CDR3 size: 18 residues.

This clone was detected once. V gene TRBV18 combines with J gene TRBJ1-1, with 10 bases matching TRBD1. Germline V lookup: CDR1 KGHSH, CDR2 LQKENI. With 0 bases clipped from V and 1 base from J, the junction kept 2 bases outside the gene matches. This CDR3 is 16 amino acids long. As DNA, the CDR3 is TGTGCCAGCTCACCACCGGGACAGGGGTCGAACACTGAAGCTTTCTTT. Its translation is CASSPPGQGSNTEAFF. Full variable domain (remainder filled in from reference TRBV18 and TRBJ1-1): NAGVMQNPRHLVRRRGQEARLRCSPMKGHSHVYWYRQLPEEGLKFMVYLQKENIIDESGMPKERFSAEFPKEGPSILRIQQVVRGDSAAYFCASSPPGQGSNTEAFFGQGTRLTVV.

The rearrangement uses TRBV5-1 and TRBJ1-2, with 10 positions matching TRBD1. V was clipped by 5 bases and J by 3 bases; unmatched bases: 7. This CDR3 spans 15 amino acids. CDR1 SGHRS and CDR2 YFSETQ come from the germline V gene. The CDR3 sequence is CASRDGDRGYYGYTF. Here the CDR3 DNA reads TGCGCCAGCAGAGATGGGGACAGGGGTTACTATGGCTACACCTTC.

V usage is TRBV11-2 and J usage is TRBJ2-3, with 7 positions matching TRBD1. The CDR3 is 15 amino acids. The ends lost 0 bases at V and 4 bases at J; junction bases unmatched: 4. The V gene's germline CDR1 is SGHAT and CDR2 FQNNGV. The CDR3 loop is CASSLEGTESDTQYF. CDR3 nucleotides: TGTGCCAGCAGCTTAGAAGGGACAGAGTCAGATACGCAGTATTTT.

The chain carries TRBV11-2 and TRBJ1-2, with 9 bases that match TRBD1. The CDR3 runs 17 residues. CDR1 and CDR2 (germline): SGHAT, FQNNGV. J gave up 5 bases and V 4 bases, and 14 bases lay outside the gene matches. CDR3 loop: CASSSWDRVEGKYGYTF. CDR3 DNA sequence: TGTGCCAGCAGCTCGTGGGACAGGGTAGAGGGGAAGTATGGCTACACCTTC.

The chain couples TRBV28 to TRBJ2-7, with TRBD2 identical over 9 bases. The CDR3 is 13 residues long. Germline V gene sequence: CDR1 MDHEN, CDR2 SYDVKM. V lost 8 bases to trimming and J lost 4 bases; unmatched junction nucleotides: 6. The CDR3 protein is CASDTSGRYEQYF. The CDR3 DNA reads as TGTGCCAGCGACACGAGCGGGAGGTACGAGCAGTACTTC.

This clone occurred once. The genes are TRBV6-1 and TRBJ1-1, with TRBD1 identical over 8 bases. The trim removed 8 bases at V and 1 base at J, leaving 9 bases unmatched. The CDR3 has 15 residues. Germline V gene sequence: CDR1 MNHNS, CDR2 SASEGT. CDR3 amino acids: CASVNTGTGNTEAFF. The CDR3, as DNA: TGTGCCAGCGTAAACACCGGGACAGGGAACACTGAAGCTTTCTTT.

V gene TRBV30 combines with J gene TRBJ1-6, with no clear D. Germline V gene sequence: CDR1 GTSNPN, CDR2 SVGIG (reference sequence). This CDR3 has 16 residues. The ends were cut back, 0 bases at V and 0 bases at J, with 9 bases in the middle. The CDR3 DNA reads TGTGCCTGGAGTGTCTATTCTAGCTCCTATAATTCACCCCTCCACTTT. Protein: CAWSVYSSSYNSPLHF.

As regards this clone: Other DNA sequences of this sample code for an identical CDR3. The V and J genes are TRBV15 and TRBJ2-5; 11 bases match TRBD1. Germline V gene data show CDR1 as LNHNV and CDR2 as YYDKDF (reference sequence). V shed 1 base, J shed 5 bases, and the junction held 3 bases outside the gene matches. CDR3 size: 15 residues. The DNA of the CDR3 is TGTGCCACCAGCAGAGCCGGGACAGGGGGGGAGACCCAGTACTTC. It codes for CATSRAGTGGETQYF.

V gene TRBV19 combines with J gene TRBJ1-1; 7 nucleotides match TRBD1. This CDR3 is built from 13 residues. V shed 6 bases, J shed 5 bases, and the junction held 6 bases outside the gene matches. CDR1 is LNHDA, CDR2 SQIVND, per germline (reference sequence). In DNA form, the CDR3 reads TGTGCCAGTAGGACAGGGCGGATGACTGAAGCTTTCTTT. It encodes CASRTGRMTEAFF. Full variable domain (remainder filled in from reference TRBV19 and TRBJ1-1): DGGITQSPKYLFRKEGQNVTLSCEQNLNHDAMYWYRQDPGQGLRLIYYSQIVNDFQKGDIAEGYSVSREKKESFPLTVTSAQKNPTAFYLCASRTGRMTEAFFGQGTRLTVV.

This clone came up a few times. This sequence joins TRBV10-1 and TRBJ2-1, with TRBD2 identical over 9 bases. The CDR3 is 16 residues long. From germline, CDR1 is WNHNN and CDR2 SYGVQD (reference sequence). The V and J ends lost 0 bases and 6 bases, in that order; junction bases with no gene match: 6. CDR3 in DNA: TGCGCCAGCAGTGAGTCGAGACTAGCGGACGGCAATGAGCAGTTCTTC. Translated, it gives CASSESRLADGNEQFF.

The chain recombines TRBV5-1 with TRBJ1-1, with TRBD1 identical over 10 bases. There are 14 residues in the CDR3. Germline CDR1 and CDR2: SGHRS and YFSETQ. V was clipped by 3 bases and J by 4 bases; unmatched bases: 3. The CDR3: CASSWDRGGTEAFF. CDR3 nucleotides: TGCGCCAGCAGCTGGGACAGGGGTGGCACTGAAGCTTTCTTT.

This clone was seen more than once but under ten times. The genes are TRBV5-1 and TRBJ2-7; 10 bases match TRBD1. Unmatched junction bases numbered 1, after V lost 2 bases and J lost 5 bases. Germline CDR1 reads SGHRS; CDR2 reads YFSETQ. This CDR3 has 13 residues. The chain's CDR3 is CASSFGQGDEQYF. The CDR3 coding sequence is TGCGCCAGCAGCTTCGGACAGGGGGACGAGCAGTACTTC.

The chain couples TRBV29-1 to TRBJ2-6, with D uncertain. The CDR3 loop spans 13 amino acids. Trimming removed 4 bases at V and 0 bases at J, with 4 bases between. The V gene's germline CDR1 is SQVTM and CDR2 ANQGSEA. The CDR3 bases are TGCAGCGTTGGCGACTCTGGGGCCAACGTCCTGACTTTC. Its translation is CSVGDSGANVLTF.